Listed below are T cell receptor beta chains from one sample, sequenced in a study of beta chain features in type 1 diabetes. Profiled with immunoSEQ multiplex PCR; TCRdb holds only in-frame clones, not every one. The table has roughly 40,000 clones, about 64% seen once. Material: Tregs from blood. Receptor source: a woman aged 30 to 39 in good health. CDR3s leave out the opening cysteine and the closing phenylalanine or tryptophan. D genes are given only for firm matches.

.,TRBV5-5,TRBJ1-5,ASSLSTDNQPQH
.,TRBV9,TRBJ2-3,ASSVVGVSTDTQY
.,TRBV7-2,TRBJ1-4,ASSSQGGGGKLF
.,TRBV7-2,TRBJ2-3,ASSFAENLDTQY
.,TRBV7-2,TRBJ2-7,ASSLVLSSSYEQY
TRBD1,TRBV7-2,TRBJ1-6,ASSLEQGNSPLH
.,TRBV27,TRBJ2-6,ASSLKMSSGANVLT
TRBD1,TRBV7-2,TRBJ2-7,ASSTGTGGVYEQY
TRBD2,TRBV7-3,TRBJ2-1,ASSQDGGRGNEQF
.,TRBV7-2,TRBJ1-3,ASSHTAPAGNTIY
TRBD1,TRBV29-1,TRBJ2-1,SVRNLQGNEQF
.,TRBV10-3,TRBJ1-1,ATRGRAGYDEAF
TRBD1,TRBV27,TRBJ2-7,ASSLHRGLGSYEQY
.,TRBV5-8,TRBJ2-1,ASSRVVFYYADNEQF
.,TRBV19,.,ASSNPATRASYEQY